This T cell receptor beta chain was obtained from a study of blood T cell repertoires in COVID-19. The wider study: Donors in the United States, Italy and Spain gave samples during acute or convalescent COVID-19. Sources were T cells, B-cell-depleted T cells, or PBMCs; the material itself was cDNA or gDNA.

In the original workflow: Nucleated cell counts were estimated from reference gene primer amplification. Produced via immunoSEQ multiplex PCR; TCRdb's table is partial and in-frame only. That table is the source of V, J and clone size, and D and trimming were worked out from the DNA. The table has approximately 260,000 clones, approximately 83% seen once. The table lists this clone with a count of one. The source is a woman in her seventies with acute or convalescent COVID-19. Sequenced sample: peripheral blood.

The CDR3 DNA is TGTGCTAGTGGTCGTTCGAGGGGACTAGTCCCTCTCAATGAGCAGTTCTTC. Protein product: CASGRSRGLVPLNEQFF. This chain uses TRBV12-5 with TRBJ2-1; 8 nucleotides agree with TRBD2. CDR3 length: 17 residues. Trimming removed 5 bases from V and 6 bases from J; junction bases left unmatched: 15. Germline V CDR1 and CDR2: LGHNT, FRNRAP. Together with reference TRBV12-5 and TRBJ2-1, the CDR3 gives the full variable domain: DARVTQTPRHKVTEMGQEVTMRCQPILGHNTVFWYRQTMMQGLELLAYFRNRAPLDDSGMPKDRFSAEMPDATLATLKIQPSEPRDSAVYFCASGRSRGLVPLNEQFFGPGTRLTVL.